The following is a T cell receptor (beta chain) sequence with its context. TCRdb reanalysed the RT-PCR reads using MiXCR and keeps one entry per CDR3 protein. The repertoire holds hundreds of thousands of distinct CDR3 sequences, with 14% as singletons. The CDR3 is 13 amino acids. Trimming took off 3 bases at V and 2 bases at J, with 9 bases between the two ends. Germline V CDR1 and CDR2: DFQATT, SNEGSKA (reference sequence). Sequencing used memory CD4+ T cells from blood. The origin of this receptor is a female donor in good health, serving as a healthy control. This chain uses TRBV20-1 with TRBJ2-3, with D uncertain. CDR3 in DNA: TGCAGTGCTAGGCCCCGGAACACAGATACGCAGTATTTT. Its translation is CSARPRNTDTQYF.